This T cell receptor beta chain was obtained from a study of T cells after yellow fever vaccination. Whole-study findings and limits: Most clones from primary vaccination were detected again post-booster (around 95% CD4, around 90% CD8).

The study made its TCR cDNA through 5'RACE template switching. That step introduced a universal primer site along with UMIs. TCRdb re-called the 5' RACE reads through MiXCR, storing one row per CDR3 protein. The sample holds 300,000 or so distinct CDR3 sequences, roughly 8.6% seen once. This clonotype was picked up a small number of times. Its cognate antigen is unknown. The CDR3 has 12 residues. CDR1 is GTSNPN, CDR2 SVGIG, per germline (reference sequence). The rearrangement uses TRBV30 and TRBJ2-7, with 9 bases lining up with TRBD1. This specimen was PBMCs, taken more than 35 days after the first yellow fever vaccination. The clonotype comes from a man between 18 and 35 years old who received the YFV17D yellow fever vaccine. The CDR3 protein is CAWGTGSYEQYF. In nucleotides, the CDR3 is TGTGCTTGGGGGACAGGGTCCTACGAGCAGTACTTC.